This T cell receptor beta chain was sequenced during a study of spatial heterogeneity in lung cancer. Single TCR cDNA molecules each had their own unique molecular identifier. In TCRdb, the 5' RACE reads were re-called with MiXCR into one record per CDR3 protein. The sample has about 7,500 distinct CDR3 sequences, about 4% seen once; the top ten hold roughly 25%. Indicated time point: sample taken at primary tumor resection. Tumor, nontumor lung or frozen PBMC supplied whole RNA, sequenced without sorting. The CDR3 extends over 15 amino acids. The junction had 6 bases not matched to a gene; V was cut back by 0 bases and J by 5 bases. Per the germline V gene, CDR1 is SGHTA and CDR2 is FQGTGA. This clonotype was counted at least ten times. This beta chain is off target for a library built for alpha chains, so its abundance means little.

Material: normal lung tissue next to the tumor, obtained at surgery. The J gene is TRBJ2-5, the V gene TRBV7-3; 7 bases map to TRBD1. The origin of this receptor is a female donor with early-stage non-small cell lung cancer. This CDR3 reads CASSLTGTGVETQYF. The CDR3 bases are TGTGCCAGCAGCTTAACTGGCACAGGGGTGGAGACCCAGTACTTC. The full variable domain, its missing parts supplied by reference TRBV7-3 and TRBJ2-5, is GAGVSQTPSNKVTEKGKYVELRCDPISGHTALYWYRQSLGQGPEFLIYFQGTGAADDSGLPNDRFFAVRPEGSVSTLKIQRTERGDSAVYLCASSLTGTGVETQYFGPGTRLLVL.